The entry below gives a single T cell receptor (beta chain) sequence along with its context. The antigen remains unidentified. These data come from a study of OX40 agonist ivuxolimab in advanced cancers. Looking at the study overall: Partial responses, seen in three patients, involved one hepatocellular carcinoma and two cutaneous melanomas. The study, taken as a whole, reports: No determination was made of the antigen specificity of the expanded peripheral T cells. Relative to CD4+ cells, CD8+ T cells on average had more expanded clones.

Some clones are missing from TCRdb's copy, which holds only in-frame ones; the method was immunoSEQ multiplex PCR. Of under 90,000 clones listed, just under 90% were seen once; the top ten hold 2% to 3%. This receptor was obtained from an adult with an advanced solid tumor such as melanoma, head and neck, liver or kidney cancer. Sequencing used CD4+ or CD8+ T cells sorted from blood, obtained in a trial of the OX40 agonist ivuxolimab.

The CDR3 DNA follows: TGTGCCACCAGCAGAGAAGTCGGGGGCCCTTTCAATGAGCAGTTCTTC. Protein product: CATSREVGGPFNEQFF. The V call is TRBV15, the J call TRBJ2-1, with D possibly being TRBD1 or TRBD2 (6 bases each). The germline V gene has CDR1 LNHNV and CDR2 YYDKDF (reference sequence). CDR3 size: 16 residues. Trimming took 0 bases from V and 6 from J, leaving 15 bases between them.